The text below deals with one T cell receptor beta chain. What it recognizes is unknown. These data come from a study of cytomegalovirus exposure and HLA in healthy donors. Study background: Earlier, fewer than 130 million unique TCR beta sequences were recovered from about 170 million T cells by an analysis. Study-level points and caveats: High sensitivity and specificity were reportedly achieved when the classifier diagnosed cytomegalovirus status.

The PCR was carried out with 60 Vbeta primers and 13 Jbeta primers. This table comes from immunoSEQ multiplex PCR, and its TCRdb copy is limited to in-frame clones, with some not included. The data hold about 150,000 clones, with 70% to 80% observed a single time. Trimming shortened V by 1 base and J by 2 bases, and 18 bases separated the two germline ends. The CDR3 is 18 amino acids. The germline CDR1 and CDR2 sequences are SEHNR and FQNEAQ (reference sequence). The chain joins TRBV7-9 to TRBJ1-5; D unclear. The source of this sequence is a human donor in good health. Sequencing was performed on PBMCs. The chain's CDR3 is CASSLECRGLECNQPQHF. The CDR3, as DNA: TGTGCCAGCAGCTTAGAGTGCCGCGGGTTGGAATGCAATCAGCCCCAGCATTTT.